A single sample gave rise to the 3 T cell receptor beta chains below, sequenced in a study of Graves' ophthalmopathy and Graves' hyperthyroidism. RNA transcripts provided the template for amplifying TCR beta CDR3 regions. Following a first-round RT-PCR that used HTBI primers, a second-round multiplex PCR was carried out. A single record per CDR3 protein comes from TCRdb applying MiXCR to the multiplex PCR reads. The sample holds 650,000 to 900,000 distinct CDR3 sequences; 40% are singletons and the top ten take 44%. Sample: peripheral blood. The receptors here all came from an adult man with Graves' ophthalmopathy.

Of note for this clonotype: A much more abundant neighbour one base away suggests this may be a read error. The chain recombines TRBV2 with TRBJ1-1; D unclear. This CDR3 region has 13 residues. Germline V gene lookup returns CDR1 SNHLY and CDR2 FYNNEI. CDR3 nucleotides: TGTGCCAGCAGTGAAGTAGAGGGAACTGAAGCTTCCTTT. This translates into CASSEVEGTEASF.

This clonotype appeared a few times. The genes are TRBV6-6 and TRBJ2-6, with TRBD1 identical over 7 bases. The V and J ends lost 1 base and 1 base, in that order; junction bases with no gene match: 1. This CDR3 comprises 16 residues. Germline CDR1 MNHNY, CDR2 SVGAGI (reference sequence). The CDR3 is CASSYLQGSGANVLTF. The CDR3 DNA reads TGTGCCAGCAGTTACTTACAGGGGTCTGGGGCCAACGTCCTGACTTTC.

The genes are TRBV11-2 and TRBJ1-6; D is unresolved. Germline CDR1 SGHAT, CDR2 FQNNGV. With 0 bases removed from V and 4 bases from J, the gap between germline ends came to 4 bases. This CDR3 has 14 amino acids. The CDR3 region is CASSLDRYNSPLHF. The CDR3 DNA follows: TGTGCCAGCAGCTTAGATAGGTATAATTCACCCCTCCACTTT.